The 10 T cell receptor beta chains listed next were all sequenced from one sample in a study of T cells after yellow fever vaccination (dated by TCRdb to between 2018 and 2021). The library was made by 5' RACE. The sequencer was an Illumina HiSeq 2500. TCRdb applied fastp at Q25 and MiXCR to the public reads, then kept only in-frame beta chains. Entries that share a CDR3 protein sequence are merged under the most common genes and DNA. For this sample the table gives about 300,000 distinct CDR3 sequences, of which approximately 7% were detected only once. The ten most abundant clones make up roughly a sixth of the sample. This sample's treatment or condition label indicates: live attenuated yellow fever vaccine strain. The specimen comprised PBMCs, sampled approximately 40 days after the first yellow fever vaccination. The receptors were gathered from a man between 18 and 35 years old who received the YFV17D yellow fever vaccine.

The chain has TRBV4-3 and TRBJ2-7, with TRBD2 identical over 14 bases. Germline V lookup: CDR1 LGHNA, CDR2 YSLEER. J was trimmed by 1 base and V by 9 bases; bases with no gene match: 8. The CDR3 sequence is 16 residues long. The CDR3 bases are TGCGCCAGGCACCGGACTAGCGGGGGGTGTTCCTACGAGCAGTACGTC. This encodes CARHRTSGGCSYEQYV.

The chain combines TRBV9 with TRBJ2-2, with D perhaps being TRBD1 or TRBD2 (5 bases each). The V and J ends lost 4 bases and 2 bases respectively, with 12 bases between them. Germline CDR1 reads SGDLS; CDR2 reads YYNGEE. The CDR3 is 15 residues long. CDR3 residues: CASSKIGANTGELFF. Here the CDR3 DNA reads TGTGCCAGCAGCAAGATCGGGGCAAACACCGGGGAGCTGTTTTTT.

This clonotype was counted between two and nine times. The chain couples TRBV7-2 to TRBJ1-1; the D gene is possibly TRBD1 (5 bases). V gave up 3 bases and J gave up 3 bases, with 14 bases separating them. The CDR3 is 15 amino acids. Germline values: CDR1 SGHTA, CDR2 FQGNSA. Written as DNA, the CDR3 is TGTGCCAGCAGCTTCGGGGGGATCGGGTACACTGAAGCTTTCTTT. It encodes CASSFGGIGYTEAFF.

The genes are TRBV7-8 and TRBJ1-6; TRBD1 matches 7 bases. V was pared by 4 bases and J by 10 bases, with 4 bases of the junction left unmatched. CDR3 length equals 13 residues. The germline V gene has CDR1 SGHVS and CDR2 FQNEAQ. In DNA form, the CDR3 reads TGTGCCAGCAGCTCGGACAGGACCTCACCCCTCCACTTT. It encodes CASSSDRTSPLHF.

This clonotype appeared a few times. The chain combines TRBV7-8 with TRBJ1-1; no definite D call. Trimming took 2 bases from V and 5 from J, leaving 9 bases between them. The germline gives CDR1 SGHVS, CDR2 FQNEAQ. The CDR3 length is 13 residues. CDR3 sequence (DNA): TGTGCCAGCAGCTTACGACGATCTACTGAAGCTTTCTTT. Residues: CASSLRRSTEAFF.

This clonotype was picked up a small number of times. The rearrangement links TRBV6-1 to TRBJ1-2, with 7 positions matching TRBD1. V was clipped by 4 bases and J by 5 bases; unmatched bases: 4. The CDR3 has 13 residues. Germline loops: CDR1 MNHNS, CDR2 SASEGT. In nucleotides, the CDR3 is TGTGCCAGCAGTGTCGGGACAGCATATGGCTACACCTTC. It encodes CASSVGTAYGYTF.

There are a few counts of this clonotype. The rearrangement links TRBV7-2 to TRBJ2-1; D may match TRBD1 or TRBD2 (5 bases each). The CDR3 is 12 residues long. CDR1 SGHTA and CDR2 FQGNSA come from the germline V gene. V was clipped by 5 bases and J by 15 bases, with 17 bases between them. The CDR3 spells CASSRPMRGLFF. In DNA, the CDR3 is TGTGCCAGCAGCCGCCCCATGAGGGGCCTGTTCTTC.

This clonotype has only a few counts. The chain carries TRBV11-2 and TRBJ2-3; 9 bases map to TRBD2. This CDR3 is built from 18 residues. Per germline, CDR1 SGHAT and CDR2 FQNNGV. The trim removed 4 bases at V and 2 bases at J, leaving 13 bases unmatched. The CDR3 coding sequence is TGTGCCAGCAGCTCGGGAGAGACGGCGGGGGGGACCACAGATACGCAGTATTTT. It translates to CASSSGETAGGTTDTQYF.

Ten or more counts support this clonotype. The chain uses TRBV5-6 and TRBJ2-1; the D is unclear. The CDR3 totals 15 residues. Trimming took 4 bases from V and 0 from J, leaving 11 bases between them. The germline CDR1 and CDR2 sequences are SGHDT and YYEEEE. The CDR3 nucleotides are TGTGCCAGCAGCCCTACAGTGAGCTCCTACAATGAGCAGTTCTTC. Translation: CASSPTVSSYNEQFF.

The rearrangement links TRBV6-5 to TRBJ2-7, with a tentative D call TRBD1 (6 bases). Germline CDR1 MNHEY, CDR2 SVGAGI. V lost 6 bases, J lost 0 bases, and 15 bases lay in between. The CDR3 is made up of 15 amino acids. CDR3 DNA: TGTGCCAGCAGCGCTCAGACAGGAGCCTCCTACGAGCAGTACTTC. Protein: CASSAQTGASYEQYF.